Presented here are 3 T cell receptor beta chains from one specimen sequenced in a study of Ad26.COV2.S vaccination and SARS-CoV-2 variants. Assay used: immunoSEQ multiplex PCR; TCRdb lists only in-frame clones, some missing. The table has fewer than 500,000 clones, less than 95% seen once. Treatment described: some 20 received Ad26.COV2.S at low or high dose, single or two shots; five or six received placebo; per-sample allocation not given. Samples were taken on day 63 after the first vaccine or placebo injection. The sample was peripheral blood, taken in a trial of Ad26.COV2.S vaccine versus placebo. These receptor sequences come from a person between 18 and 59 years old who received the Ad26.COV2.S COVID-19 vaccine or a placebo.

V gene TRBV6-1 combines with J gene TRBJ2-1, with TRBD2 identical over 14 bases. The CDR3 consists of 17 residues. Per germline, CDR1 MNHNS and CDR2 SASEGT. The junction had 2 bases not matched to a gene; V was cut back by 0 bases and J by 4 bases. The CDR3 here is CASSEARLAGGYNEQFF. The DNA of the CDR3 is TGTGCCAGCAGTGAAGCCCGACTAGCGGGAGGGTACAATGAGCAGTTCTTC.

The chain combines TRBV6-4 with TRBJ2-1, with 7 bases aligning to TRBD2. With V trimmed by 4 bases and J by 9 bases, 18 bases remained unmatched. CDR1 is MRHNA and CDR2 is SNTAGT in the germline V gene. The CDR3 has 17 residues. This chain's CDR3 is CASSASGVGSHSGEQFF. CDR3 DNA sequence: TGTGCCAGCAGTGCAAGCGGGGTGGGCTCGCATTCGGGTGAGCAGTTCTTC.

The count of this clone is one. The gene calls are TRBV6-6 and TRBJ2-1, with 11 bases matching TRBD1. Germline assignment: CDR1 MNHNY and CDR2 SVGAGI (reference sequence). J lost 16 bases, V lost 5 bases, and 10 bases had no gene match. The CDR3 is made up of 13 amino acids. The CDR3 DNA reads as TGTGCCAGCAGTCACGGGACAGGGGGTCTTCAATTCTTC. Its translation: CASSHGTGGLQFF.